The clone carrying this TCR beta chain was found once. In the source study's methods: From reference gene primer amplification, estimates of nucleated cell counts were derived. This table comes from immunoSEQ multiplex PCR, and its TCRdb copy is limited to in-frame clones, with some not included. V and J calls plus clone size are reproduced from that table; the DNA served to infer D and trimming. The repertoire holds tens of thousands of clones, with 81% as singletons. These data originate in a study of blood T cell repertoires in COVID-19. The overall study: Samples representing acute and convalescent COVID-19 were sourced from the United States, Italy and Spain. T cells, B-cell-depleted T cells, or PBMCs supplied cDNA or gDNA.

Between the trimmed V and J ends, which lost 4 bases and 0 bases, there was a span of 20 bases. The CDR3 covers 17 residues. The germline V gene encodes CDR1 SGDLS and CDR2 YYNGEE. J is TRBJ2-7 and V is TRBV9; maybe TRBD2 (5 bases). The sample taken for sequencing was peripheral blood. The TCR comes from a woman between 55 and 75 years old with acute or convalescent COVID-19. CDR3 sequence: CASSPRSTGTNSYEQYF. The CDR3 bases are TGTGCCAGCAGCCCCCGTTCGACGGGAACCAACTCCTACGAGCAGTACTTC. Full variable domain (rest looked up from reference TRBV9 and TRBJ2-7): DSGVTQTPKHLITATGQRVTLRCSPRSGDLSVYWYQQSLDQGLQFLIQYYNGEERAKGNILERFSAQQFPDLHSELNLSSLELGDSALYFCASSPRSTGTNSYEQYFGPGTRLTVT.